This TCR beta chain was profiled in a study of tumor-infiltrating lymphocytes in primary liver carcinoma. Overall study: The study reported T1-T3 N0M0 tumors spanning 4.2 to 10 cm. Sample yields, roughly 3.5 to 8 million productive TCRbeta reads, were similar across the tissue types.

A primer in the constant region served to generate TCR beta cDNA from approximately 450 ng of total RNA. ARM-PCR was slightly modified, and three nested multiplex PCR rounds with it gave rise to the TCR beta libraries. It was with TRBV1-TRBV30 forward primers and a C-beta reverse primer that the first two PCR rounds were run, at roughly 11 cycles each. Each CDR3 protein is one row after TCRdb ran MiXCR on the multiplex PCR reads. Of about 320,000 distinct CDR3 sequences detected, less than 75% appear once; the ten largest clones hold 9%. V lost 5 bases, J lost 13 bases, and 21 bases lay in between. Germline values: CDR1 MNHEY, CDR2 SVGAGI. The CDR3 length is 14 residues. Germline DNA was also extracted, and blood RNA was taken from unsorted whole blood. Before the operation took place, roughly 4.2 milliliters of peripheral blood were collected. As concerns this clonotype: Its specificity is unknown.

Study-level results: Lesser overlap characterized tumor-adjacent and tumor-blood pairs relative to tumor region pairs.

Sequenced sample: peripheral blood. This clonotype originated in a man aged 40-55 years with primary liver carcinoma and hepatitis B virus infection. The chain employs TRBV6-5 and TRBJ2-1, with D unclear. The CDR3 sequence: CASSETLGDSEQFF. The DNA for the CDR3 is TGTGCCAGCAGTGAGACACTTGGGGATTCCGAACAGTTCTTC.